What follows are 4 T cell receptor beta chains derived from one specimen sequenced in a study of blood T cells in healthy people across ages. Primed by a sample-barcoded 5' primer and a J-beta primer mix, a second PCR proceeded for 7 to 11 cycles. In TCRdb, the 5' RACE reads were re-called with MiXCR into one record per CDR3 protein. The sample has about 640,000 distinct CDR3 sequences, roughly 31% seen once; the top ten hold around 14%. Sequencing was performed on blood. These TCRs come from a woman of 80 years or more in good health.

This clonotype was seen more than once but under ten times. The chain joins TRBV20-1 to TRBJ2-1, with 7 bases aligning to TRBD2. Germline CDR1 reads DFQATT; CDR2 reads SNEGSKA (reference sequence). There are 15 residues in the CDR3. The V segment lost 5 bases and the J segment 8 bases; nucleotides outside the gene matches: 15. CDR3 region: CSAPIGAGPGDEQFF. CDR3 bases: TGCAGTGCTCCCATTGGAGCGGGGCCTGGGGATGAGCAGTTCTTC.

This clonotype was detected many times. The rearrangement uses TRBV7-2 and TRBJ2-1; D gene ambiguous. Germline CDR1 is SGHTA and CDR2 is FQGNSA. The length of the CDR3 is 11 residues. V lost 6 bases, J lost 6 bases, and 6 bases lay in between. The CDR3 sequence: CASRQGNEQFF. CDR3 nucleotide sequence: TGTGCCAGCAGGCAAGGCAATGAGCAGTTCTTC.

In its sample, this clonotype was seen a few times. This chain links TRBV6-6 with TRBJ2-3; 8 nucleotides match TRBD2. The CDR3 sequence is 14 residues long. CDR1 MNHNY and CDR2 SVGAGI come from the germline V gene (reference sequence). V gave up 5 bases and J gave up 8 bases; unmatched junction bases: 9. CDR3 sequence: CASSGTREGGTQYF. In nucleotides, the CDR3 is TGTGCCAGCAGTGGGACTAGAGAAGGCGGTACGCAGTATTTT.

The V gene is TRBV20-1, the J gene TRBJ1-2; tentative D call: TRBD1 (6 bases). CDR1 DFQATT and CDR2 SNEGSKA come from the germline V gene (reference sequence). The CDR3 loop spans 14 amino acids. Trimming pared 0 bases from V and 4 bases from J, leaving 12 bases between. The CDR3 is CSARDSPGAYGYTF. CDR3 bases: TGCAGTGCTAGAGATAGTCCAGGGGCCTATGGCTACACCTTC.